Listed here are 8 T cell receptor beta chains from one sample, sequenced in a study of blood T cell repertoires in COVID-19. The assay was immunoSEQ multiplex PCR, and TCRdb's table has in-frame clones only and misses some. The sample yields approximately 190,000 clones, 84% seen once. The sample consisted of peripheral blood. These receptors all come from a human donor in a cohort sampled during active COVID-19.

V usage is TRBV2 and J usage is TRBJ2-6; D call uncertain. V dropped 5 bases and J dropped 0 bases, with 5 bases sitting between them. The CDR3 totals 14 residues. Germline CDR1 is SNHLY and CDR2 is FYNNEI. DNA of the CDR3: TGTGCCAGCAGTATGCGCTCTGGGGCCAACGTCCTGACTTTC. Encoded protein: CASSMRSGANVLTF.

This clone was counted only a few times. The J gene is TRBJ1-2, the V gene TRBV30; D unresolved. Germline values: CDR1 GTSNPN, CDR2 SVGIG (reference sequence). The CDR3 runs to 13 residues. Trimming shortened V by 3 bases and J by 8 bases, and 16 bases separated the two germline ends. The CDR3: CAWSLSRGGGYTF. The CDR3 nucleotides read TGTGCCTGGAGCCTTTCGCGGGGAGGGGGCTACACCTTC.

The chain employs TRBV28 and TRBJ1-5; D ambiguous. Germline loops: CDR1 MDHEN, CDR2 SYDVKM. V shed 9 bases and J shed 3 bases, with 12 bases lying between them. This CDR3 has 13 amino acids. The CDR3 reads CASRGRVNQPQHF. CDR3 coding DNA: TGTGCCAGTCGCGGGAGGGTCAATCAGCCCCAGCATTTT.

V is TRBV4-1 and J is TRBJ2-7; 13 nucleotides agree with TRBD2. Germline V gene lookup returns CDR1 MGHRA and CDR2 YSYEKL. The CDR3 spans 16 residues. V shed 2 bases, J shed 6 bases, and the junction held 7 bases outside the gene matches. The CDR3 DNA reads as TGCGCCAGCAGCCAACGGACTAGCGGGAGCGGACCCGAGCAGTACTTC. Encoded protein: CASSQRTSGSGPEQYF.

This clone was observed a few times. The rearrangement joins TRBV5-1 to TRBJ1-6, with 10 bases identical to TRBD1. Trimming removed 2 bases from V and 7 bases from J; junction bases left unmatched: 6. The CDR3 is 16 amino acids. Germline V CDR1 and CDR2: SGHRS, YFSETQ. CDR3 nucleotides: TGCGCCAGCAGCTTAACGCCGGGACAGGGGAATTCACCCCTCCACTTT. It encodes CASSLTPGQGNSPLHF.

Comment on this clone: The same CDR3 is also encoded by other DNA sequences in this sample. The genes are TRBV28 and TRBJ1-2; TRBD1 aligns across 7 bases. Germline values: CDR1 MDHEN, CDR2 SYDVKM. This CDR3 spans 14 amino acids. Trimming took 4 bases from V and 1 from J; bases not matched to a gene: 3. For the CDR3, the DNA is TGTGCCAGCAGTTCCGGGACAGTTAACTATGGCTACACCTTC. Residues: CASSSGTVNYGYTF.

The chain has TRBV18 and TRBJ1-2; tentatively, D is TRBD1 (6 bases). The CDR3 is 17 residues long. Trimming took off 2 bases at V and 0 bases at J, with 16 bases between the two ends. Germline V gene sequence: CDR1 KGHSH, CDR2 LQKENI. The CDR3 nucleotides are TGTGCCAGCTCACCATTCTTGGGGACACCTTCTAACTATGGCTACACCTTC. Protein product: CASSPFLGTPSNYGYTF. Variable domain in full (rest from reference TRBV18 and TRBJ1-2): NAGVMQNPRHLVRRRGQEARLRCSPMKGHSHVYWYRQLPEEGLKFMVYLQKENIIDESGMPKERFSAEFPKEGPSILRIQQVVRGDSAAYFCASSPFLGTPSNYGYTFGSGTRLTVV.

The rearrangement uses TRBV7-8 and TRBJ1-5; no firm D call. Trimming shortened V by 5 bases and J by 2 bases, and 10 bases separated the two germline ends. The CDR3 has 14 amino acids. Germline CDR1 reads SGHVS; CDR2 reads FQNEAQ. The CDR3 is CASSPRHRNQPQHF. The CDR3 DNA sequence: TGTGCCAGCAGCCCCCGACACCGCAATCAGCCCCAGCATTTT.